The clone carrying this T cell receptor (beta chain) was seen only once. The sample originates from a study of blood T cell repertoires in COVID-19. Whole-study context: Donors in the United States, Italy and Spain gave samples during acute or convalescent COVID-19. PBMCs, B-cell-depleted T cells, or T cells were the source of the cDNA or gDNA that made up the material.

Germline V lookup: CDR1 LGHNA, CDR2 YSLEER. The CDR3 loop spans 15 amino acids. The V gene end was trimmed by 4 bases and the J gene end by 2 bases; junction bases not matched to a gene: 2. TCRdb keeps only in-frame clones here, not all; method: immunoSEQ multiplex PCR. Among some 290,000 clones listed, around nine tenths were seen once. The sample comprised PBMCs or T cells enriched from blood (not recorded which). This sequence originates from a woman in her 30s who had recovered from COVID-19. This sequence joins TRBV4-3 and TRBJ1-6, with 7 bases matching TRBD1. In nucleotides, the CDR3 is TGCGCCAGCAGCCCGGACAGGACCTATAATTCACCCCTCCACTTT. This encodes CASSPDRTYNSPLHF.